Listed below are T cell receptor beta chains from one sample, sequenced in a study of blood T cell repertoires in COVID-19. Generated by immunoSEQ multiplex PCR, the TCRdb table keeps only in-frame clones and is missing some. The sample includes about 190,000 clones, roughly 80% of them seen just once. Source material: peripheral blood. The receptors were sampled from a woman in her fifties or sixties with acute or convalescent COVID-19. The CDR3 runs from the conserved cysteine through the conserved F or W. The order of the fields is clone size, J gene, V gene, D gene, CDR3 protein, CDR3 DNA. The D gene is left open where the match is weak. Expanded clones get a size class; other rows say once, few or many, or leave the size out.

clone_size: few; j_call: TRBJ2-2; v_call: TRBV6-2/TRBV6-3; d_call: TRBD2; cdr3_aa: CASSYSLAGYTGELFF; cdr3_nt: TGTGCCAGCAGTTACTCCCTAGCGGGTTACACCGGGGAGCTGTTTTTT
clone_size: .; j_call: TRBJ1-1; v_call: TRBV2; d_call: .; cdr3_aa: CASSASMNTEAFF; cdr3_nt: TGTGCCAGCAGCGCGTCCATGAACACTGAAGCTTTCTTT
clone_size: .; j_call: TRBJ1-3; v_call: TRBV28; d_call: .; cdr3_aa: CASSLSPGYSGNTIYF; cdr3_nt: TGTGCCAGCAGTTTATCTCCAGGGTACTCTGGAAACACCATATATTTT
clone_size: .; j_call: TRBJ1-2; v_call: TRBV19; d_call: .; cdr3_aa: CASSNRQRYYGYTF; cdr3_nt: TGTGCCAGTAGTAATAGACAGCGCTACTATGGCTACACCTTC
clone_size: .; j_call: TRBJ2-7; v_call: TRBV5-1; d_call: .; cdr3_aa: CASRYSSSSYEQYF; cdr3_nt: TGCGCCAGCAGATATAGTAGTTCCTCCTACGAGCAGTACTTC
clone_size: .; j_call: TRBJ2-1; v_call: TRBV27; d_call: TRBD2; cdr3_aa: CASSLSSGMRDEQFF; cdr3_nt: TGTGCCAGCAGTTTATCTAGCGGGATGAGGGATGAGCAGTTCTTC
clone_size: .; j_call: TRBJ2-3; v_call: TRBV11-2; d_call: .; cdr3_aa: CASSSTGSVADTQYF; cdr3_nt: TGTGCCAGCAGCAGTACAGGGTCGGTAGCAGATACGCAGTATTTT
clone_size: .; j_call: TRBJ2-7; v_call: TRBV9; d_call: .; cdr3_aa: CASGGTANSYEQYF; cdr3_nt: TGTGCCAGCGGAGGGACTGCAAACTCCTACGAGCAGTACTTC
clone_size: .; j_call: TRBJ2-1; v_call: TRBV18; d_call: TRBD2; cdr3_aa: CASSPTLGLAGFKGEQFF; cdr3_nt: TGTGCCAGCTCACCGACACTTGGACTAGCGGGTTTTAAGGGGGAGCAGTTCTTC
clone_size: few; j_call: TRBJ1-5; v_call: TRBV7-2; d_call: .; cdr3_aa: CASSLEGGVRYPQHF; cdr3_nt: TGTGCCAGCAGCTTAGAAGGGGGGGTCAGGTATCCCCAGCATTTT
clone_size: .; j_call: TRBJ2-3; v_call: TRBV28; d_call: .; cdr3_aa: CASKGGDGETDTQYF; cdr3_nt: TGTGCCAGCAAGGGCGGGGATGGGGAAACAGATACGCAGTATTTT
clone_size: once; j_call: TRBJ2-3; v_call: TRBV29-1; d_call: TRBD1; cdr3_aa: CSVDAPDRGSPYTQYF; cdr3_nt: TGCAGCGTCGACGCTCCTGACAGGGGGTCCCCTTATACGCAGTATTTT
clone_size: .; j_call: TRBJ2-1; v_call: TRBV19; d_call: TRBD2; cdr3_aa: CASSIKGLAGTSNEQFF; cdr3_nt: TGTGCCAGTAGTATTAAGGGACTAGCGGGAACATCGAATGAGCAGTTCTTC
clone_size: .; j_call: TRBJ1-2; v_call: TRBV28; d_call: .; cdr3_aa: CASSSPGPRGYTF; cdr3_nt: TGTGCCAGCAGTTCCCCCGGCCCGAGGGGCTACACCTTC
clone_size: .; j_call: TRBJ1-6; v_call: TRBV4-3; d_call: .; cdr3_aa: CASSTRLSPLHF; cdr3_nt: TGCGCCAGCAGCACCCGGTTATCACCCCTCCACTTT
clone_size: once; j_call: TRBJ2-5; v_call: TRBV5-1; d_call: TRBD1; cdr3_aa: CASSGTGDNRFPTEGTQYF; cdr3_nt: TGCGCCAGCAGCGGGACAGGGGACAACCGGTTTCCTACCGAAGGGACCCAGTACTTC
clone_size: .; j_call: TRBJ1-5; v_call: TRBV11-2; d_call: TRBD1; cdr3_aa: CASSSGQTNQPQHF; cdr3_nt: TGTGCCAGCAGCTCGGGACAGACTAATCAGCCCCAGCATTTT
clone_size: .; j_call: TRBJ1-3; v_call: TRBV6-6; d_call: TRBD1; cdr3_aa: CASSRMPGQGGGNTIYF; cdr3_nt: TGTGCCAGCAGCCGAATGCCGGGACAGGGGGGAGGAAACACCATATATTTT
clone_size: .; j_call: TRBJ2-4; v_call: TRBV29-1; d_call: .; cdr3_aa: CSVEAGGTIAKNIQYF; cdr3_nt: TGCAGCGTTGAGGCCGGGGGAACTATAGCCAAAAACATTCAGTACTTC
clone_size: once; j_call: TRBJ2-1; v_call: TRBV11-3; d_call: TRBD2; cdr3_aa: CASSFRGGAGNEQFF; cdr3_nt: TGTGCCAGCAGCTTTCGCGGGGGGGCGGGCAATGAGCAGTTCTTC
clone_size: few; j_call: TRBJ1-5; v_call: TRBV15; d_call: .; cdr3_aa: CATSRDGPGDTNQPQHF; cdr3_nt: TGTGCCACCAGCAGAGATGGGCCAGGGGATACCAATCAGCCCCAGCATTTT
clone_size: once; j_call: TRBJ2-5; v_call: TRBV18; d_call: .; cdr3_aa: CASSPPFRVETQYF; cdr3_nt: TGTGCCAGCTCACCACCGTTCAGGGTAGAGACCCAGTACTTC